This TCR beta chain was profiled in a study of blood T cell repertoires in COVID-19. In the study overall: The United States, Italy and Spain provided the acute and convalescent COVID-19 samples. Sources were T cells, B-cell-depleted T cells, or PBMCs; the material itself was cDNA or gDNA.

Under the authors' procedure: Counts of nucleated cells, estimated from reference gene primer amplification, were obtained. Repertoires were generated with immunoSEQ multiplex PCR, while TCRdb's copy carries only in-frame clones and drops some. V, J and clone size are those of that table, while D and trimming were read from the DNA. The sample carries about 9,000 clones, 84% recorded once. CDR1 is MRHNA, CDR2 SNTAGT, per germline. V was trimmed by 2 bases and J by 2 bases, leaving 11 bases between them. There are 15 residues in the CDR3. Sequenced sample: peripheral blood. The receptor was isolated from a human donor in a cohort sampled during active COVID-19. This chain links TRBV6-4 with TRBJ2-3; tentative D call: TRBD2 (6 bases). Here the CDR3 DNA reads TGTGCCAGCAGTGACGCGGCGGGGACCACAGATACGCAGTATTTT. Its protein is CASSDAAGTTDTQYF.